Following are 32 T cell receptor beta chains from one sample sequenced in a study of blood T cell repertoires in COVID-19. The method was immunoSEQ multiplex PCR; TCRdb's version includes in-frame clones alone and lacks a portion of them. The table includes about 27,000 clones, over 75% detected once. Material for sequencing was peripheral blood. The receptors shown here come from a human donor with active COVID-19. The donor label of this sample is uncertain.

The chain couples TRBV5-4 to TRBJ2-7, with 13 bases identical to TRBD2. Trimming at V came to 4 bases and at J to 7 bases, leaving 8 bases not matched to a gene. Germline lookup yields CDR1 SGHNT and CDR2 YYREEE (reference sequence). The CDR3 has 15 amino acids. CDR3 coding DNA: TGTGCCAGCAGCCTCGGACTAGCGGGAGAGAAGGAGCAGTACTTC. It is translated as CASSLGLAGEKEQYF.

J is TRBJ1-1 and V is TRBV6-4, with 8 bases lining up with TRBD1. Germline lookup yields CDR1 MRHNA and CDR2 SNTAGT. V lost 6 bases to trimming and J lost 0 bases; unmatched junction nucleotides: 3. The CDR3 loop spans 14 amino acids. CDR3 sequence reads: CASRRTGMNTEAFF. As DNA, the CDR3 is TGTGCCAGCAGGAGGACAGGGATGAACACTGAAGCTTTCTTT.

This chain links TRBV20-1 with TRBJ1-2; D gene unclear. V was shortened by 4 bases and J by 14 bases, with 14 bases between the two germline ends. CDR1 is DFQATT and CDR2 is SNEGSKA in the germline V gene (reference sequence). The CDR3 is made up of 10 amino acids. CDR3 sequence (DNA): TGCAGTGCTACGGTCAGGCCCCTAACCTTC. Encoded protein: CSATVRPLTF.

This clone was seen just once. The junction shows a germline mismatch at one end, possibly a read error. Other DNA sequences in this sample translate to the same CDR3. The CDR3 spells CASSYAGTGGGYTF. The CDR3 DNA reads TGTGCCAGCAGTTACGCGGGGACAGGGGGTGGCTACACTTTC. The rearrangement uses TRBV6-5 and TRBJ1-2; TRBD1 matches at 11 bases. The CDR3 runs 14 residues. Germline V gene data show CDR1 as MNHEY and CDR2 as SVGAGI.

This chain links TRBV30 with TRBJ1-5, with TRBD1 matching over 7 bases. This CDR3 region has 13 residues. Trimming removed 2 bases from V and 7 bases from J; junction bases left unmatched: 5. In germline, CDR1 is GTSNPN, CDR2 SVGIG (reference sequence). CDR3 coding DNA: TGTGCCTGGAGTTACAGGGGAGGACAGCCCCAGCATTTT. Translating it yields CAWSYRGGQPQHF.

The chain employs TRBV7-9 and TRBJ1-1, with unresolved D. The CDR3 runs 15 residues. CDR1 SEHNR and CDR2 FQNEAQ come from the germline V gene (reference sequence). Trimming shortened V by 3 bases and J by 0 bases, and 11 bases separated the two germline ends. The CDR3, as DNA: TGTGCCAGCAGCTTCGGGTCGCTCATGAACACTGAAGCTTTCTTT. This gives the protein CASSFGSLMNTEAFF.

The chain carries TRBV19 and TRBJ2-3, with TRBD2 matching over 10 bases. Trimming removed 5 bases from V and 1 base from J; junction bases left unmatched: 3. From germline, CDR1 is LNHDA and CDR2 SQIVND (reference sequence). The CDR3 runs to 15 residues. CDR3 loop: CASSLGLAGTDTQYF. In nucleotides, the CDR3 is TGTGCCAGTAGTCTCGGACTAGCGGGCACAGATACGCAGTATTTT. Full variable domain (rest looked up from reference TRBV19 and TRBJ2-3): DGGITQSPKYLFRKEGQNVTLSCEQNLNHDAMYWYRQDPGQGLRLIYYSQIVNDFQKGDIAEGYSVSREKKESFPLTVTSAQKNPTAFYLCASSLGLAGTDTQYFGPGTRLTVL.

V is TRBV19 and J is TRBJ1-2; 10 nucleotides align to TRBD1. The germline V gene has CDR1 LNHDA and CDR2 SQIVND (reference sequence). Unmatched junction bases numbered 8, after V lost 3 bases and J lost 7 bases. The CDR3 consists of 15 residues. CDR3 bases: TGTGCCAGTAGTATCCCGGGACAGGGGCCCGGTGGCTACACCTTC. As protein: CASSIPGQGPGGYTF. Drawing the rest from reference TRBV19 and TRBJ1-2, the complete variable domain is DGGITQSPKYLFRKEGQNVTLSCEQNLNHDAMYWYRQDPGQGLRLIYYSQIVNDFQKGDIAEGYSVSREKKESFPLTVTSAQKNPTAFYLCASSIPGQGPGGYTFGSGTRLTVV.

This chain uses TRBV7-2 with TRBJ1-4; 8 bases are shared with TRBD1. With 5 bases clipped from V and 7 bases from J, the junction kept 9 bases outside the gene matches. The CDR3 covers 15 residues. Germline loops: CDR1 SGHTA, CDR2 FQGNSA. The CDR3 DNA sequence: TGTGCCAGCAGCCCAAGGACAGGGTTTGGTGAAAAACTGTTTTTT. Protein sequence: CASSPRTGFGEKLFF. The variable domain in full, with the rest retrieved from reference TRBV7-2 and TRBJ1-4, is GAGVSQSPSNKVTEKGKDVELRCDPISGHTALYWYRQSLGQGLEFLIYFQGNSAPDKSGLPSDRFSAERTGGSVSTLTIQRTQQEDSAVYLCASSPRTGFGEKLFFGSGTQLSVL.

This CDR3 is CASSYGAANYEQYF. The CDR3 DNA reads TGTGCCAGCAGTTACGGGGCGGCCAACTACGAGCAGTACTTC. The J gene is TRBJ2-7, the V gene TRBV6-5; tentative D call: TRBD1 (5 bases). V lost 2 bases and J lost 3, with 11 bases in between. CDR1 and CDR2 (germline): MNHEY, SVGAGI. This CDR3 spans 14 amino acids.

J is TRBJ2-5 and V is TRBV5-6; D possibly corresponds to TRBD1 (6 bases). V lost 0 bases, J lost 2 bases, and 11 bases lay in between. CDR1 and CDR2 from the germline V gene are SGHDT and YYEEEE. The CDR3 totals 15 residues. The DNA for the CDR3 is TGTGCCAGCAGCTTGGGTACAGGGCTTCAAGAGACCCAGTACTTC. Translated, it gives CASSLGTGLQETQYF.

DNA for the CDR3: TGTGCCAGCAGCGTTCAGACAGTGAATAATTCACCCCTCCACTTT. Translating gives CASSVQTVNNSPLHF. V is TRBV7-9 and J is TRBJ1-6; a weak D match, TRBD1 (5 bases). Trimming removed 5 bases from V and 5 bases from J, with 13 bases in between. The CDR3 has 15 residues. CDR1 SEHNR and CDR2 FQNEAQ come from the germline V gene (reference sequence).

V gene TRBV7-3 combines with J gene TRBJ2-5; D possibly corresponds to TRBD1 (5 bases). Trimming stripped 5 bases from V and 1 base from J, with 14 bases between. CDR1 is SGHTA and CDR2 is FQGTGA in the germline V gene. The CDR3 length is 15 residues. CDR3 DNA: TGTGCCAGCAGCCCCTCAGGGAACTCCCAAGAGACCCAGTACTTC. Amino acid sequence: CASSPSGNSQETQYF.

The CDR3 sequence is CASSLARGASTDTQYF. In nucleotides, the CDR3 is TGTGCCAGCAGCTTAGCCAGGGGTGCTAGCACAGATACGCAGTATTTT. The chain couples TRBV7-2 to TRBJ2-3, with TRBD1 as a possible D gene (6 bases). CDR1 is SGHTA and CDR2 is FQGNSA in the germline V gene. The CDR3 is 16 residues long. The V end was cut by 0 bases, the J end by 0 bases, with 10 bases between.

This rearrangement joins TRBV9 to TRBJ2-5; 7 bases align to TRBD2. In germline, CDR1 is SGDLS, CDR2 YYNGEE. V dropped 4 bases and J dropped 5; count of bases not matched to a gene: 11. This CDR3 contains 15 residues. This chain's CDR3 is CASSPRDYPRETQYF. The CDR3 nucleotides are TGTGCCAGCAGCCCCAGGGACTACCCCAGGGAGACCCAGTACTTC. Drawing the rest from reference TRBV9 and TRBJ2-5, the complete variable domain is DSGVTQTPKHLITATGQRVTLRCSPRSGDLSVYWYQQSLDQGLQFLIQYYNGEERAKGNILERFSAQQFPDLHSELNLSSLELGDSALYFCASSPRDYPRETQYFGPGTRLLVL.

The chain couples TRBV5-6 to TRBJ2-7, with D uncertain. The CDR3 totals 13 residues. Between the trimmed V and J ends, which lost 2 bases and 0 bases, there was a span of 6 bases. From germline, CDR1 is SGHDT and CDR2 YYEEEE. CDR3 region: CASSFDSSYEQYF. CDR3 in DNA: TGTGCCAGCAGCTTTGATAGCTCCTACGAGCAGTACTTC.

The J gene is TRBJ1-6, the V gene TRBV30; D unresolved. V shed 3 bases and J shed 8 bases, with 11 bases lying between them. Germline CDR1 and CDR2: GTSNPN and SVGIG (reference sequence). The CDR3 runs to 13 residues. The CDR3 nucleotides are TGTGCCTGGAGAGAATTTCGGGATTCACCCCTCCACTTT. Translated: CAWREFRDSPLHF.

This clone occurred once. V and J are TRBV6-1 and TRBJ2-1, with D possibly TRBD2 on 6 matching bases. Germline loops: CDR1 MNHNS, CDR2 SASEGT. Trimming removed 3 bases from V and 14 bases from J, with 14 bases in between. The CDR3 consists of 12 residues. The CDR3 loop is CASSEGGPAKFF. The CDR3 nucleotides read TGTGCCAGCAGTGAGGGGGGTCCGGCGAAGTTCTTC.

The CDR3: CASRWRGNTGELFF. DNA of the CDR3: TGTGCCTCACGATGGCGGGGGAACACCGGGGAGCTGTTTTTT. This chain joins TRBV27 and TRBJ2-2, with D maybe TRBD2 (6 bases). V was pared by 11 bases and J by 1 base, with 14 bases between. Germline V gives CDR1 MNHEY, CDR2 SMNVEV (reference sequence). CDR3 length: 14 residues.

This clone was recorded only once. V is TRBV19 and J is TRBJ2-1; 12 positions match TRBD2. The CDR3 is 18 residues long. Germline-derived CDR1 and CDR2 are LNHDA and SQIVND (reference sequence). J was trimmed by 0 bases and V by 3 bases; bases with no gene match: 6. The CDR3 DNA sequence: TGTGCCAGTAGTATCAGGACTAGCGGGATACTCTCCTACAATGAGCAGTTCTTC. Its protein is CASSIRTSGILSYNEQFF.

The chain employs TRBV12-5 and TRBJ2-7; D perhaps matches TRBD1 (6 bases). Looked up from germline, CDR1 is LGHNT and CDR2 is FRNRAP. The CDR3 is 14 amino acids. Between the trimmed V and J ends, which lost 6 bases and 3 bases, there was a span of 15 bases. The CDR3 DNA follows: TGTGCTAGTGGGCAAAACAGGGTCGGCTACGAGCAGTACTTC. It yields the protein CASGQNRVGYEQYF. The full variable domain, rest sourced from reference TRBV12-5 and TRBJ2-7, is DARVTQTPRHKVTEMGQEVTMRCQPILGHNTVFWYRQTMMQGLELLAYFRNRAPLDDSGMPKDRFSAEMPDATLATLKIQPSEPRDSAVYFCASGQNRVGYEQYFGPGTRLTVT.

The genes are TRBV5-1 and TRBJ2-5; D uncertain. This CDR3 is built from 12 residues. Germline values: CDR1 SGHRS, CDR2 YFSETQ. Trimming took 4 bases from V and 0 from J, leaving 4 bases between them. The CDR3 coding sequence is TGCGCCAGCAGCGAGTACCAAGAGACCCAGTACTTC. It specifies CASSEYQETQYF.

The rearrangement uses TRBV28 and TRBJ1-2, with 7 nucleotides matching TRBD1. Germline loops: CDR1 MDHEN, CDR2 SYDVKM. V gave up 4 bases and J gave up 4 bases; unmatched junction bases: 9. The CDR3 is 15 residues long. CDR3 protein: CASSSQGGRGYGYTF. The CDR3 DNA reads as TGTGCCAGCAGTTCCCAGGGGGGAAGGGGCTATGGCTACACCTTC.

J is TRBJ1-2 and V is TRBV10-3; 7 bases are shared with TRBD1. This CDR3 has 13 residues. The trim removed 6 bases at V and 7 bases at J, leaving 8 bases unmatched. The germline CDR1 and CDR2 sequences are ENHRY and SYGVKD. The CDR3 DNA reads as TGTGCCATCAGCTGGGACAGCCGCAGTGGCTACACCTTC. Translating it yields CAISWDSRSGYTF.

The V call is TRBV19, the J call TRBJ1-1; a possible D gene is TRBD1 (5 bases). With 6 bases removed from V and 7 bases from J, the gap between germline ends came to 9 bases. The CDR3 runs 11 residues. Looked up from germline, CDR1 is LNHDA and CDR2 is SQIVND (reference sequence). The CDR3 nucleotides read TGTGCCAGTAGACAGACAGTTGAAGCTTTCTTT. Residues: CASRQTVEAFF.

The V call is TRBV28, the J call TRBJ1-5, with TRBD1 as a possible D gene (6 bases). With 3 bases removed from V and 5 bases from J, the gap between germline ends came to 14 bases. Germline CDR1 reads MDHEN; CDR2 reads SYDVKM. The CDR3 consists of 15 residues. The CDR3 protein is CASSFEQGVDQPQHF. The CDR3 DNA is TGTGCCAGCAGTTTCGAACAGGGTGTCGATCAGCCCCAGCATTTT.

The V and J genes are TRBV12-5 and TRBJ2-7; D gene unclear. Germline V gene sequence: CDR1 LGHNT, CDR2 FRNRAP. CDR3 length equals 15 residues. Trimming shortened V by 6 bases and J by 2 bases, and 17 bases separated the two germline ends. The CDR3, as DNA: TGTGCTAGTGGGTCTCGCCTGAAGCGCCCCTACGAGCAGTACTTC. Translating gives CASGSRLKRPYEQYF.

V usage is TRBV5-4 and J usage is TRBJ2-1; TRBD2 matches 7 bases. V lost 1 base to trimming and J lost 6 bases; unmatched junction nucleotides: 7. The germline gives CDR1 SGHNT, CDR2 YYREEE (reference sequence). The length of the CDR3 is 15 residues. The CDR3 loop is CASSLSQRGGNEQFF. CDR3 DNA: TGTGCCAGCAGCTTGTCGCAGCGGGGTGGCAATGAGCAGTTCTTC. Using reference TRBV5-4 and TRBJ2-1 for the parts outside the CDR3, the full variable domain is ETGVTQSPTHLIKTRGQQVTLRCSSQSGHNTVSWYQQALGQGPQFIFQYYREEENGRGNFPPRFSGLQFPNYSSELNVNALELDDSALYLCASSLSQRGGNEQFFGPGTRLTVL.

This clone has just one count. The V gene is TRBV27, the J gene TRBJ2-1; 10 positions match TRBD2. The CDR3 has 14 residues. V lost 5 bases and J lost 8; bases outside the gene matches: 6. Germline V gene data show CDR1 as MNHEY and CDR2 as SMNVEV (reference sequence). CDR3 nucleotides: TGTGCCAGCAGTACGCTAGCGGGAGACGATGAGCAGTTCTTC. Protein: CASSTLAGDDEQFF.

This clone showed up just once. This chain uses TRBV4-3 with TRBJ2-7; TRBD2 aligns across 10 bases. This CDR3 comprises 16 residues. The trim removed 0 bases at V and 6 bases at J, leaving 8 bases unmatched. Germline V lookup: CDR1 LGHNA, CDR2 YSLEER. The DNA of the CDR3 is TGCGCCAGCAGCCAAGATAGCGGGGGGCTACAGGGCGAGCAGTACTTC. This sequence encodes CASSQDSGGLQGEQYF.

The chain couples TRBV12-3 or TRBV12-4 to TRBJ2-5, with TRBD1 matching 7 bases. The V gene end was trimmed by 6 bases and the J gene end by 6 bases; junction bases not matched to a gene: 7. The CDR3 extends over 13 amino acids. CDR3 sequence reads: CASSEGADKTQYF. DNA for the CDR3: TGTGCCAGCAGCGAGGGGGCGGACAAGACCCAGTACTTC.

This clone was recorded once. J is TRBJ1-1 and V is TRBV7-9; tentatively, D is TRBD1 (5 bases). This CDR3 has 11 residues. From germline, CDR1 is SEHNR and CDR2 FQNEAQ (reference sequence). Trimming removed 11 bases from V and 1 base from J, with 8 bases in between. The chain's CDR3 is CAGAGNTEAFF. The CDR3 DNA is TGTGCCGGGGCTGGGAACACTGAAGCTTTCTTT. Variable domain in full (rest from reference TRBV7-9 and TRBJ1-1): DTGVSQNPRHKITKRGQNVTFRCDPISEHNRLYWYRQTLGQGPEFLTYFQNEAQLEKSRLLSDRFSAERPKGSFSTLEIQRTEQGDSAMYLCAGAGNTEAFFGQGTRLTVV.